The 27 T cell receptor beta chains below all came from one sample that was sequenced in a study of cytomegalovirus exposure and HLA in healthy donors listed by TCRdb under 2017. To prepare the library, the immunoSEQ multiplex PCR assay was applied. For the multiplex PCR, a mixture combining 60 forward primers for TCR Vbeta segments and 13 reverse primers for TCR Jbeta segments was used. The source is immuneACCESS, and TCRdb retained only in-frame sequences with V and J called. Part of the clones is not carried over; for the studies checked, unresolved V genes explain less than half of this, and the remainder is unexplained. The sample records more than 110,000 clones, about 79% of which are singletons. The ten largest clones represent 2.8% of the sample. Sequences were obtained from PBMCs. The receptors were gathered from a male donor in good health and CMV-seronegative.

The CDR3: CSALLNEQFF. CDR3 DNA sequence: TGCAGTGCTTTACTCAATGAGCAGTTCTTC. The chain carries TRBV20-1 and TRBJ2-1, with D hard to call. V lost 5 bases and J lost 6, with 5 bases in between. CDR1 is DFQATT, CDR2 SNEGSKA, per germline (reference sequence). The CDR3 is 10 amino acids.

The chain employs TRBV18 and TRBJ2-7, with D tentatively TRBD1 (7 bases). The V and J ends lost 2 bases and 4 bases respectively, with 15 bases between them. The germline CDR1 and CDR2 sequences are KGHSH and LQKENI. The CDR3 spans 15 residues. The DNA for the CDR3 is TGTGCCAGCTCACCAGCGGGACAGAGATTGTACGAGCAGTACTTC. Its protein product is CASSPAGQRLYEQYF.

V usage is TRBV5-1 and J usage is TRBJ2-5, with 8 bases that match TRBD2. The J call may not be correct, given that the DNA end is closer to TRBJ2-7. The CDR3 is 14 residues long. Germline V lookup: CDR1 SGHRS, CDR2 YFSETQ. The chain's CDR3 is CASSPASGWIEQYF. For the CDR3, the DNA is TGCGCCAGCAGCCCGGCTAGCGGGTGGATCGAGCAGTACTTC.

V and J are TRBV2 and TRBJ1-5, with D tentatively TRBD1 (5 bases). The ends were cut back, 7 bases at V and 7 bases at J, with 17 bases in the middle. CDR3 length: 14 residues. Germline assignment: CDR1 SNHLY and CDR2 FYNNEI. In DNA form, the CDR3 reads TGTGCCAGCACCTTAGGGCAGGGTAGGCAGCCCCAGCATTTT. It encodes CASTLGQGRQPQHF.

This clone was found a few times. V is TRBV30 and J is TRBJ2-3; 9 bases are a match to TRBD1. This CDR3 region has 14 residues. V shed 3 bases, J shed 5 bases, and the junction held 6 bases outside the gene matches. Germline-derived CDR1 and CDR2 are GTSNPN and SVGIG (reference sequence). The CDR3 region is CAWRGDRELDTQYF. Written as DNA, the CDR3 is TGTGCCTGGAGAGGGGACAGGGAGTTAGATACGCAGTATTTT.

This chain uses TRBV25-1 with TRBJ1-5; the D is unclear. V was trimmed by 5 bases and J by 2 bases, leaving 16 bases between them. Germline CDR1 and CDR2: MGHDK and SYGVNS. This CDR3 has 16 amino acids. This chain's CDR3 is CASSSSGGSGNQPQHF. CDR3 nucleotides: TGTGCCAGCAGTTCCTCAGGAGGGAGTGGCAATCAGCCCCAGCATTTT.

The rearrangement joins TRBV9 to TRBJ2-1; a weak D match, TRBD2 (6 bases). Trimming pared 0 bases from V and 2 bases from J, leaving 6 bases between. Germline lookup yields CDR1 SGDLS and CDR2 YYNGEE. CDR3 length equals 14 residues. In DNA, the CDR3 is TGTGCCAGCAGCGTAGCGGGGGCCTACAATGAGCAGTTCTTC. Protein sequence: CASSVAGAYNEQFF.

V is TRBV6-1 and J is TRBJ1-6, with 8 bases lining up with TRBD1. Trimming at V came to 6 bases and at J to 9 bases, leaving 4 bases not matched to a gene. Germline values: CDR1 MNHNS, CDR2 SASEGT. The CDR3 has 13 residues. CDR3 sequence reads: CASREQGGSPLHF. The CDR3 nucleotides are TGTGCCAGCAGGGAACAGGGGGGTTCACCCCTCCACTTT.

The genes are TRBV5-1 and TRBJ2-1; 7 bases are a match to TRBD2. With 4 bases clipped from V and 6 bases from J, the junction kept 7 bases outside the gene matches. This CDR3 comprises 14 residues. The germline gives CDR1 SGHRS, CDR2 YFSETQ. Written as DNA, the CDR3 is TGCGCCAGCAGCACCTGGGGGGGGAGCAATGAGCAGTTCTTC. Amino acid sequence: CASSTWGGSNEQFF.

Details on this clone: At one end the junction does not follow the germline gene, possibly because of a read error. CDR3 loop: CASRQASYNEQFF. The CDR3 DNA sequence: TGTGCCAGCAGACAGGCCTCCTATAATGAGCAGTTCTTC. This chain links TRBV27 with TRBJ2-1, with D perhaps matching TRBD1 (5 bases). The CDR3 is made up of 13 amino acids. The germline gives CDR1 MNHEY, CDR2 SMNVEV (reference sequence).

DNA for the CDR3: TGTGCCAGCTCACCTCCCCGACGGGTTGGCGATGAGCAGTTCTTC. Translating it yields CASSPPRRVGDEQFF. The genes are TRBV18 and TRBJ2-1, with no clear D. CDR3 length: 15 residues. Trimming removed 3 bases at V and 8 bases at J, with 17 bases between. Germline CDR1 and CDR2: KGHSH and LQKENI.

Comments on this clone: A junction boundary mismatches the germline segment, possibly from a read error. The chain combines TRBV7-7 with TRBJ1-1; unclear D gene. The V gene's germline CDR1 is SSHAT and CDR2 FNYEAQ (reference sequence). This CDR3 contains 13 residues. The CDR3 loop reads CASSLSKNTEAFF. CDR3 sequence (DNA): TGTGCTAGCAGCTTATCTAAGAACACTGAAGCTTTCTTT.

The rearrangement links TRBV5-1 to TRBJ2-5; D is perhaps TRBD2 (6 bases). V lost 0 bases and J lost 9, with 15 bases in between. Germline V gives CDR1 SGHRS, CDR2 YFSETQ. This CDR3 contains 14 residues. The CDR3 DNA is TGCGCCAGCAGCTTGGCCAGCGGGCCCAGACCCCAGTACTTC. Translating gives CASSLASGPRPQYF.

This clone was counted between two and nine times. V usage is TRBV7-9 and J usage is TRBJ2-5; D gene ambiguous. CDR1 and CDR2 (germline): SEHNR, FQNEAQ (reference sequence). V lost 7 bases and J lost 5, with 8 bases in between. There are 11 residues in the CDR3. The CDR3 region has the DNA TGTGCCAGCATCGGTTACGAGACCCAGTACTTC. Its translation: CASIGYETQYF.

V and J are TRBV2 and TRBJ1-1, with a weak D call TRBD1 (6 bases). Trimming left V 6 bases short and J 10 bases short, with 15 bases between. Per germline, CDR1 SNHLY and CDR2 FYNNEI. CDR3 size: 12 residues. CDR3 in DNA: TGTGCCAGCAGCGAGACCAGGGGAGTAGCTTTCTTT. This gives the protein CASSETRGVAFF. The full variable domain, in which reference TRBV2 and TRBJ1-1 provide the parts outside the CDR3, is EPEVTQTPSHQVTQMGQEVILRCVPISNHLYFYWYRQILGQKVEFLVSFYNNEISEKSEIFDDQFSVERPDGSNFTLKIRSTKLEDSAMYFCASSETRGVAFFGQGTRLTVV.

V is TRBV5-4 and J is TRBJ1-4; D is possibly TRBD1 (5 bases). CDR1 and CDR2 (germline): SGHNT, YYREEE (reference sequence). V gave up 4 bases and J gave up 8 bases, with 21 bases separating them. The CDR3 contains 16 residues. CDR3 coding DNA: TGTGCCAGCAGCCCCATGGGGGGGTGGAATCGAGAAAAACTGTTTTTT. Amino acids: CASSPMGGWNREKLFF. The whole variable domain, remainder taken from reference TRBV5-4 and TRBJ1-4, is ETGVTQSPTHLIKTRGQQVTLRCSSQSGHNTVSWYQQALGQGPQFIFQYYREEENGRGNFPPRFSGLQFPNYSSELNVNALELDDSALYLCASSPMGGWNREKLFFGSGTQLSVL.

V and J are TRBV6-6 and TRBJ2-5; no clear D gene. The J call may be in error: the DNA end matches TRBJ2-7 better. Germline assignment: CDR1 MNHNY and CDR2 SVGAGI (reference sequence). This CDR3 comprises 15 residues. The CDR3 nucleotides are TGTGCCAGCAGTTCCCCGGCGCTGCTCAACTACGAGCAGTACTTC. Its translation is CASSSPALLNYEQYF.

This CDR3 is CASSLGYLGTNTDTQYF. For the CDR3, the DNA is TGTGCCAGCAGCTTGGGATACCTAGGGACTAACACAGATACGCAGTATTTT. J is TRBJ2-3 and V is TRBV5-4; TRBD2 agrees at 7 bases. V dropped 0 bases and J dropped 2; count of bases not matched to a gene: 9. Germline lookup yields CDR1 SGHNT and CDR2 YYREEE (reference sequence). The CDR3 length is 17 residues. Drawing the rest from reference TRBV5-4 and TRBJ2-3, the complete variable domain is ETGVTQSPTHLIKTRGQQVTLRCSSQSGHNTVSWYQQALGQGPQFIFQYYREEENGRGNFPPRFSGLQFPNYSSELNVNALELDDSALYLCASSLGYLGTNTDTQYFGPGTRLTVL.

J is TRBJ1-2 and V is TRBV19, with 7 nucleotides matching TRBD1. In germline, CDR1 is LNHDA, CDR2 SQIVND (reference sequence). The CDR3 spans 14 residues. Unmatched junction bases numbered 1, after V lost 3 bases and J lost 0 bases. Here the CDR3 DNA reads TGTGCCAGTAGTATCGGGACAGCTAACTATGGCTACACCTTC. Its protein product is CASSIGTANYGYTF.

V usage is TRBV27 and J usage is TRBJ2-3; TRBD1 aligns across 9 bases. Germline CDR1 reads MNHEY; CDR2 reads SMNVEV (reference sequence). CDR3 size: 16 residues. With V trimmed by 5 bases and J by 1 base, 7 bases remained unmatched. DNA of the CDR3: TGTGCCAGCAGTCACCCCTGGGACAGGGGCACAGATACGCAGTATTTT. It codes for CASSHPWDRGTDTQYF.

The rearrangement links TRBV5-1 to TRBJ2-2; tentative D call: TRBD2 (6 bases). The V gene's germline CDR1 is SGHRS and CDR2 YFSETQ. V dropped 4 bases and J dropped 1 base, with 11 bases sitting between them. CDR3 length equals 15 residues. CDR3 in amino acids: CASSTLGGNTGELFF. The CDR3, as DNA: TGCGCCAGCAGCACCCTCGGGGGGAACACCGGGGAGCTGTTTTTT.

This chain joins TRBV29-1 and TRBJ2-2; 12 bases line up with TRBD2. The CDR3 loop spans 16 amino acids. Germline CDR1 SQVTM, CDR2 ANQGSEA. Trimming removed 8 bases from V and 1 base from J; junction bases left unmatched: 8. CDR3 in DNA: TGCAGCACTAGCGGGAGGCGTTTTCAGAACACCGGGGAGCTGTTTTTT. This codes for CSTSGRRFQNTGELFF.

The CDR3 protein is CASSVDRSGPQHF. Written as DNA, the CDR3 is TGTGCCAGCAGCGTAGACAGGTCCGGACCCCAGCATTTT. V usage is TRBV9 and J usage is TRBJ1-5; TRBD1 might be the D (5 bases). Trimming stripped 0 bases from V and 10 bases from J, with 11 bases between. Germline lookup yields CDR1 SGDLS and CDR2 YYNGEE. This CDR3 comprises 13 residues.

The gene calls are TRBV29-1 and TRBJ2-1, with D tentatively TRBD2 (5 bases). V lost 3 bases to trimming and J lost 0 bases, with 9 bases between them. The CDR3 covers 14 residues. Germline V gene lookup returns CDR1 SQVTM and CDR2 ANQGSEA. CDR3 DNA sequence: TGCAGCGTTGACCGGGAATACTCCTACAATGAGCAGTTCTTC. Its translation is CSVDREYSYNEQFF.

The chain couples TRBV28 to TRBJ2-1; possible D gene TRBD2, 5 bases. Trimming pared 6 bases from V and 0 bases from J, leaving 12 bases between. The CDR3 consists of 15 residues. Germline assignment: CDR1 MDHEN and CDR2 SYDVKM. The CDR3, as DNA: TGTGCCAGCAGACCCGGGAAAAGCTCCTACAATGAGCAGTTCTTC. Its translation: CASRPGKSSYNEQFF.

This clone was detected a few times. CDR3 bases: TGTGCCAGCAGCTTGGTCCAGGGGAATTCACCCCTCCACTTT. Translated, it gives CASSLVQGNSPLHF. The chain recombines TRBV5-6 with TRBJ1-6, with D possibly TRBD1 on 6 matching bases. The V gene lost 0 bases and the J gene lost 7 bases, with 8 bases spanning the gap. CDR1 is SGHDT and CDR2 is YYEEEE in the germline V gene. This CDR3 has 14 residues.

This clone was seen once. This rearrangement joins TRBV30 to TRBJ1-2, with 8 bases fitting TRBD1. The CDR3 is made up of 13 amino acids. V shed 2 bases, J shed 6 bases, and the junction held 5 bases outside the gene matches. The V gene's germline CDR1 is GTSNPN and CDR2 SVGIG (reference sequence). CDR3: CAWSRTGSHGYTF. The DNA for the CDR3 is TGTGCCTGGAGTAGGACAGGGAGTCATGGCTACACCTTC. The full variable domain, rest sourced from reference TRBV30 and TRBJ1-2, is SQTIHQWPATLVQPVGSPLSLECTVEGTSNPNLYWYRQAAGRGLQLLFYSVGIGQISSEVPQNLSASRPQDRQFILSSKKLLLSDSGFYLCAWSRTGSHGYTFGSGTRLTVV.